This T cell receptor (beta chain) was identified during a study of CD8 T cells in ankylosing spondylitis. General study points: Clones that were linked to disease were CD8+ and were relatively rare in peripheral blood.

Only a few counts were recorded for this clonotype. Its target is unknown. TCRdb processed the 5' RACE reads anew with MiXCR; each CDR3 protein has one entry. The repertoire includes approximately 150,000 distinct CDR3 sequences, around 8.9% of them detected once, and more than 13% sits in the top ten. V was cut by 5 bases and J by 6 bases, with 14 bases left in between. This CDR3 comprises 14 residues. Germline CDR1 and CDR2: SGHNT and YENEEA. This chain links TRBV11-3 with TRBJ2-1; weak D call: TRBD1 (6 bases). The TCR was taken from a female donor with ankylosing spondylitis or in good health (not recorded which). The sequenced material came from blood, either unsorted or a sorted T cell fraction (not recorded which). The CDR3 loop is CASSQGSLTNEQFF. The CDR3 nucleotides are TGTGCCAGCAGCCAGGGGTCTCTAACCAATGAGCAGTTCTTC.